These T cell receptor beta chains were read from a single sample in a study of T cell repertoires in cytomegalovirus infection. TCRdb redid the calling of the reads with MiXCR, one entry per CDR3 protein. The sample holds about 150,000 distinct CDR3 sequences; 23% are singletons and the top ten take over 9.5%. Sequences were obtained from PBMCs. The receptors shown here come from a human donor in good health (CMV status not recorded). Some clones in this sample may be carry-over from other donors' samples. Both conserved end residues are trimmed from each CDR3.

>TRBV7-2
ASQGSSYEQY
>TRBV5-1
ASSIDSKNEKLF
>TRBV2
ASSRSFSYEQY
>TRBV12-3/TRBV12-4
ASTPLPQGASYNEQF
>TRBV7-6
ASSLGGTSGNTIY
>TRBV28
ASSLGGGSAYNEQF
>TRBV30
AWSPFGQGGGTEAF
>TRBV7-6
ASSPLRQTGELF
>TRBV4-1
ASSHRDGESYNEQF
>TRBV28
ASSWDTRVRETQY
>TRBV7-2
ASSLGAGGTSTDTQY
>TRBV5-4
ASSLAGVLAGEQF
>TRBV6-4
ASSQAFSGAYNEQF
>TRBV6-2/TRBV6-3
ASSYPGAYEQY
>TRBV6-5
ASSSPGQGRSEQY
>TRBV4-3
ASSQVWDGNSYEQY
>TRBV6-5
ASRGWSDNEQF
>TRBV7-9
ASSWTGGNEQY
>TRBV7-2
ASSSGGVNYGYT
>TRBV28
ASSSTPTNQPQH
>TRBV28
ASSTPGRGRTDTQY
>TRBV29-1
SVEQGPSYGYT
>TRBV5-1
ASSLAQGMNTEAF
>TRBV20-1
SVGQGVNQPQH
>TRBV7-8
ASRPDRGGRFGSTDTQY
>TRBV11-2
ASSFHYYKSGREYNEQF
>TRBV7-9
ASSLSRQYGYT
>TRBV5-6
ASSVMRQALNSGNTIY
>TRBV20-1
SALQQGKYEQY
>TRBV7-2
ASSLGQGRNEQF
>TRBV19
ASKSGDLLLNTEAF
>TRBV12-3/TRBV12-4
VYLGTSGNTDTQY
>TRBV7-2
ASSLVRTPNTEAF
>TRBV7-3
ASSLQPDGSTQY
>TRBV19
ASSETGVRSPLH
>TRBV15
ATSRDILVTNYGYT
>TRBV12-3/TRBV12-4
ASSPDIGTDTQY
>TRBV7-2
ASSSELAGLTDTQY
>TRBV7-9
ASSPRGRGPYEQY
>TRBV7-8
ASSLIGGEHEQY
>TRBV7-6
ASSLDGSDTQY
>TRBV5-5
ASSLLTGTYNEQF
>TRBV29-1
SVVSAGTDTQY
>TRBV28
ASRLGQDYEQY
>TRBV5-6
ASSPDANYNEQF
>TRBV4-1
ASSQASAGTRDEQY
>TRBV27
ATSSGWAGELF
>TRBV7-2
ASSLAPGSSNYGYT
>TRBV4-3
ASSQDEEETQY
>TRBV7-2
ASSLAGPSNQPQH
>TRBV2
ASRSYISGMRTDTQY
>TRBV12-3/TRBV12-4
ASSFGGGASNEQF
>TRBV28
ATNAGVYGYT
>TRBV12-3/TRBV12-4
ASSLEGAGAGNYGYT
>TRBV12-5
ASGFIAGGLNTGELF
>TRBV2
ASTGGREDTQY
>TRBV11-2
ASSRYGGEQF
>TRBV27
ASSLTGTQPQH
>TRBV7-2
ASSVQRDLKAPH
>TRBV28
ASTSSNQPQH